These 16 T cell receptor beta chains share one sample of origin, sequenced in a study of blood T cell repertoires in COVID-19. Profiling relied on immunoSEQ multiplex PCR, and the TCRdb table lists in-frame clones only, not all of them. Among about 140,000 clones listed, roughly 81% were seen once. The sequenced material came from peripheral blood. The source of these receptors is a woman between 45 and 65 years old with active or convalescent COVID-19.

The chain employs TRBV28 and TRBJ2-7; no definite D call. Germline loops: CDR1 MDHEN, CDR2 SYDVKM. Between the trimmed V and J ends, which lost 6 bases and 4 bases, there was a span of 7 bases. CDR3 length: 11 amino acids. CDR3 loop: CASRIQYEQYF. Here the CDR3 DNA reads TGTGCCAGCAGAATTCAGTACGAGCAGTACTTC.

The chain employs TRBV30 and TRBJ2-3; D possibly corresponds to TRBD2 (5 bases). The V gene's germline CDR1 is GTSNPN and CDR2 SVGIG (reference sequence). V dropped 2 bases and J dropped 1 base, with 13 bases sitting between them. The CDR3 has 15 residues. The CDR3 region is CAWSTLGGRTDTQYF. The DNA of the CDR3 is TGTGCCTGGAGTACCCTGGGCGGGCGCACAGATACGCAGTATTTT.

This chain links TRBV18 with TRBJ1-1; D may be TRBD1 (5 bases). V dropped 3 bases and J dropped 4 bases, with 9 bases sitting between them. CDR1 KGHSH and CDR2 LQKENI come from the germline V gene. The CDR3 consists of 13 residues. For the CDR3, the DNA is TGTGCCAGCTCACCGTTTAGGGGCACTGAAGCTTTCTTT. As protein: CASSPFRGTEAFF.

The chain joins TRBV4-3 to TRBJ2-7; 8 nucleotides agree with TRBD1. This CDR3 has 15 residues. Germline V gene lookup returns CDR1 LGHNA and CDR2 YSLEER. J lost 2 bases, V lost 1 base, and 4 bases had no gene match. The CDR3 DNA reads TGCGCCAGCAGCCAAGGTAGGACAGGGCCCTACGAGCAGTACTTC. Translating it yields CASSQGRTGPYEQYF.

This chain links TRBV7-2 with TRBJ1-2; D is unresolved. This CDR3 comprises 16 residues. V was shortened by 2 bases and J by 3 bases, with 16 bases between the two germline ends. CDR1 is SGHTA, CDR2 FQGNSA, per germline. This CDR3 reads CASSLSYGGRHYGYTF. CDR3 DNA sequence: TGTGCCAGCAGCTTAAGCTACGGAGGGCGACACTATGGCTACACCTTC.

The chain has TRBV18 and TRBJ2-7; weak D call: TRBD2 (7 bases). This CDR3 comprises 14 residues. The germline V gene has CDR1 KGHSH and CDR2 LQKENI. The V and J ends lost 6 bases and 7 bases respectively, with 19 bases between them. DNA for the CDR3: TGTGCCAGCTCGCAGACAGGTGGGAGGGAGGAGCAGTACTTC. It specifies CASSQTGGREEQYF.

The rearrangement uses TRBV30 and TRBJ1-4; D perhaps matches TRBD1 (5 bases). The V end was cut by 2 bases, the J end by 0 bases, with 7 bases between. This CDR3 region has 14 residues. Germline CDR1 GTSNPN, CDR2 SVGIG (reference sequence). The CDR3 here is CAWSTGSTNEKLFF. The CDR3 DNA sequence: TGTGCCTGGAGTACAGGATCAACTAATGAAAAACTGTTTTTT.

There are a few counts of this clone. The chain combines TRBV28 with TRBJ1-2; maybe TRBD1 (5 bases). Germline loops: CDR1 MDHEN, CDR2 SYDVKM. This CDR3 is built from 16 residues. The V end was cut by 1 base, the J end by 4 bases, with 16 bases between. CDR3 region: CASSLLRQGRTYGYTF. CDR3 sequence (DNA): TGTGCCAGCAGTTTATTAAGGCAGGGCAGAACCTATGGCTACACCTTC.

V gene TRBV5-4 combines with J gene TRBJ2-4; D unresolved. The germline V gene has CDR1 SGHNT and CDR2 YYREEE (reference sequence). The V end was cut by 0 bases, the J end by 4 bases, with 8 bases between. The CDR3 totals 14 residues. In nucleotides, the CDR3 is TGTGCCAGCAGCTTGGGGCAGGCTAAAAACATTCAGTACTTC. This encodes CASSLGQAKNIQYF.

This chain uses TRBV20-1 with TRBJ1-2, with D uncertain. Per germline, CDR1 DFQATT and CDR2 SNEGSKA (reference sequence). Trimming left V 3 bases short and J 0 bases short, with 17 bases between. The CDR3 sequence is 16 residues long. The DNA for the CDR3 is TGCAGTGCTAGTCTTATCGCGACGCGGACTAACTATGGCTACACCTTC. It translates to CSASLIATRTNYGYTF.

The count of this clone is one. This chain's CDR3 is CASSQKRGTEAFF. The CDR3, as DNA: TGTGCCAGCAGCCAAAAAAGGGGCACTGAAGCTTTCTTT. This sequence joins TRBV3-1 (or the pseudogene TRBV3-2) and TRBJ1-1, with a possible D match to TRBD1 (5 bases). Looked up from germline, CDR1 is LGHDT and CDR2 is YNNKEL (reference sequence). The CDR3 runs 13 residues. The V and J ends lost 2 bases and 4 bases respectively, with 8 bases between them.

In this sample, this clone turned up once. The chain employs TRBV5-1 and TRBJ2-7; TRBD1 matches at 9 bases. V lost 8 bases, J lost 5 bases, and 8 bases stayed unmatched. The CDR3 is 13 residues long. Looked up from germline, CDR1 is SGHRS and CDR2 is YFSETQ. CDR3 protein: CASNRDRVDEQYF. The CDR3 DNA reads TGCGCCAGTAACCGGGACAGGGTCGACGAGCAGTACTTC.

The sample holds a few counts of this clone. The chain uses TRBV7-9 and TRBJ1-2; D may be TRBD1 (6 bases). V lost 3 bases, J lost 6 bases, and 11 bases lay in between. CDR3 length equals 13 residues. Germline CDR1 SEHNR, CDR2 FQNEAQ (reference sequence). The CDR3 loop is CASSLGRGDGYTF. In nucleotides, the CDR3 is TGTGCCAGCAGCTTGGGCAGGGGAGATGGCTACACCTTC. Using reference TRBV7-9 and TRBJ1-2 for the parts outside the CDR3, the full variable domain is DTGVSQNPRHKITKRGQNVTFRCDPISEHNRLYWYRQTLGQGPEFLTYFQNEAQLEKSRLLSDRFSAERPKGSFSTLEIQRTEQGDSAMYLCASSLGRGDGYTFGSGTRLTVV.

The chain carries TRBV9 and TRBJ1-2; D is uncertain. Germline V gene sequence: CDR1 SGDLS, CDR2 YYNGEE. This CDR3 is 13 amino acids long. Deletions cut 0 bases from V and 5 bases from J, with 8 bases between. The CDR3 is CASSVDTGYGYTF. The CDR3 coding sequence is TGTGCCAGCAGCGTAGACACGGGATATGGCTACACCTTC.

CDR3 protein: CASSSRVGAGFTEAFF. Here the CDR3 DNA reads TGTGCCAGCAGTTCACGGGTGGGGGCAGGATTCACTGAAGCTTTCTTT. The genes are TRBV6-5 and TRBJ1-1, with a weak D call TRBD1 (6 bases). The V gene lost 4 bases and the J gene lost 4 bases, with 19 bases spanning the gap. The V gene's germline CDR1 is MNHEY and CDR2 SVGAGI. CDR3 length equals 16 residues.

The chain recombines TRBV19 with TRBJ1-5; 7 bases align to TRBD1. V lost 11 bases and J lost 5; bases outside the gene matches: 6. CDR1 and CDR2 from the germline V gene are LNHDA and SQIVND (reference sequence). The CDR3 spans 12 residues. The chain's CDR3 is CAGKTGDQPQHF. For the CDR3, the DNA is TGTGCCGGAAAAACAGGGGATCAGCCCCAGCATTTT.